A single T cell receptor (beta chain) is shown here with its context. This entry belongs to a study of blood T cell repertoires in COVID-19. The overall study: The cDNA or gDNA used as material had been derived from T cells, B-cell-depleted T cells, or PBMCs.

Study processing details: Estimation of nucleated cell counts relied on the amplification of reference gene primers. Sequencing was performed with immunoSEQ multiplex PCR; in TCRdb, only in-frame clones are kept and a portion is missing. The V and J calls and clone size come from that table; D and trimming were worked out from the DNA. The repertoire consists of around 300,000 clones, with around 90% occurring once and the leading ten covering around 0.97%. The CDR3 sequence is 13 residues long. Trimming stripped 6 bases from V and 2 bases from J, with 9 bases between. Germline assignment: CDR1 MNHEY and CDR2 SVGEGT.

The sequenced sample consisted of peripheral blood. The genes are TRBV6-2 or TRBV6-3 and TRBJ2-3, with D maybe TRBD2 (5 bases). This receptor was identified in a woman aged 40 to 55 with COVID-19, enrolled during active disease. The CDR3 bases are TGTGCCAGCAGCCCCCGGGACACAGATACGCAGTATTTT. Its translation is CASSPRDTDTQYF.